The 30 T cell receptor beta chains below all came from one sample that was sequenced in a study of cytomegalovirus exposure and HLA in healthy donors. Primers included in the PCR were 60 Vbeta and 13 Jbeta primers. Produced via immunoSEQ multiplex PCR; TCRdb's table is partial and in-frame only. Of about 170,000 clones detected, 75% to 90% appear once; the ten largest clones hold under 5%. The sequencing sample was made of PBMCs. Source of these receptors: a woman aged 50 to 60 in good health and CMV-seropositive.

The gene calls are TRBV7-9 and TRBJ2-7; tentative D call: TRBD2 (6 bases). Trimming shortened V by 7 bases and J by 2 bases, and 15 bases separated the two germline ends. Looked up from germline, CDR1 is SEHNR and CDR2 is FQNEAQ (reference sequence). This CDR3 has 14 amino acids. The CDR3 DNA follows: TGTGCCAGCAACGCGGGGACGCTCGCCTACGAGCAGTACTTC. Translating it yields CASNAGTLAYEQYF.

This clone was detected only a few times. The chain links TRBV5-1 to TRBJ2-2, with TRBD2 matching 14 bases. The ends lost 3 bases at V and 3 bases at J; junction bases unmatched: 7. Looked up from germline, CDR1 is SGHRS and CDR2 is YFSETQ. The CDR3 consists of 18 residues. The CDR3 DNA reads TGCGCCAGCAGCTCGAGACTAGCGGGGGGGCAGGACACCGGGGAGCTGTTTTTT. Encoded protein: CASSSRLAGGQDTGELFF.

To note about this clone: At one of its ends the junction is not consistent with the germline gene, which may arise from a read error. Other nucleotide sequences in the sample specify the same CDR3. This chain joins TRBV5-1 and TRBJ1-6; 8 bases fit TRBD1. Per germline, CDR1 SGHRS and CDR2 YFSETQ. CDR3 length: 16 residues. The CDR3 here is CASSSAGQAYNSPLHF. CDR3 DNA: TGCGCCAGCAGCTCCGCGGGACAGGCGTATAATTCGCCCCTCCACTTT.

The chain joins TRBV5-1 to TRBJ1-4; D gene ambiguous. This CDR3 region has 16 residues. Deletions cut 2 bases from V and 7 bases from J, with 18 bases between. Germline V CDR1 and CDR2: SGHRS, YFSETQ. For the CDR3, the DNA is TGCGCCAGCAGCTTAGTAAGGAGCGGGGAGGGTGAAAAACTGTTTTTT. Residues: CASSLVRSGEGEKLFF.

In DNA form, the CDR3 reads TGCGCCAGCAGCCGCACGCCGGGACTAGTCCCCCACGAGCAGTACTTC. Its protein product is CASSRTPGLVPHEQYF. The chain is built from TRBV4-1 and TRBJ2-5; 8 nucleotides agree with TRBD2. The J call may be mistaken, given a closer DNA end match to TRBJ2-7. In germline, CDR1 is MGHRA, CDR2 YSYEKL. There are 16 residues in the CDR3.

This clone was seen a few times. The chain combines TRBV6-1 with TRBJ2-1; tentative D call: TRBD1 (6 bases). CDR1 is MNHNS, CDR2 SASEGT, per germline. V was pared by 7 bases and J by 0 bases, with 10 bases between. There are 14 residues in the CDR3. The CDR3 loop reads CASNRESSYNEQFF. CDR3 DNA sequence: TGTGCCAGCAACAGGGAAAGCTCCTACAATGAGCAGTTCTTC.

The genes are TRBV9 and TRBJ2-1; TRBD2 aligns across 7 bases. This CDR3 is 15 amino acids long. The V gene end was trimmed by 0 bases and the J gene end by 8 bases; junction bases not matched to a gene: 8. Germline lookup yields CDR1 SGDLS and CDR2 YYNGEE. CDR3 coding DNA: TGTGCCAGCAGCGTAGGTCCAGCGGGGTTCGATGAGCAGTTCTTC. Protein sequence: CASSVGPAGFDEQFF.

The chain uses TRBV4-2 and TRBJ1-6; D may be TRBD1 (6 bases). Germline assignment: CDR1 LGHNA and CDR2 YNFKEQ. The CDR3 length is 15 residues. V lost 1 base and J lost 8, with 12 bases in between. CDR3 sequence reads: CASSQVRSGDSPLHF. CDR3 coding DNA: TGTGCCAGCAGCCAAGTCAGGTCAGGGGATTCACCCCTCCACTTT.

With respect to this clone: Relative to the germline gene, one junction end is altered; a read error may explain this. The chain uses TRBV7-9 and TRBJ2-3; 10 nucleotides line up with TRBD2. This CDR3 comprises 16 residues. Germline-derived CDR1 and CDR2 are SEHNR and FQNEAQ (reference sequence). The CDR3 here is CSSSLVLAGDTDTQYF. CDR3 in DNA: TGTTCCAGCAGCTTAGTGCTAGCGGGGGACACAGATACGCAGTATTTT.

This clone was seen a single time. The chain carries TRBV9 and TRBJ1-1; D is possibly TRBD1 (5 bases). The CDR3 is made up of 16 amino acids. The ends were cut back, 0 bases at V and 1 base at J, with 13 bases in the middle. CDR1 and CDR2 from the germline V gene are SGDLS and YYNGEE. The CDR3 DNA follows: TGTGCCAGCAGCGTAGGTGGCAGGGTGAGGAACACTGAAGCTTTCTTT. It codes for CASSVGGRVRNTEAFF.

In this sample, this clone turned up once. The V call is TRBV5-1, the J call TRBJ2-5; 12 nucleotides line up with TRBD2. V lost 0 bases to trimming and J lost 4 bases; unmatched junction nucleotides: 4. CDR1 is SGHRS and CDR2 is YFSETQ in the germline V gene. The CDR3 sequence is 16 residues long. CDR3 DNA sequence: TGCGCCAGCAGCTTGGAGTCTAGCGGGGGGGGAGAGACCCAGTACTTC. It translates to CASSLESSGGGETQYF. Combining the CDR3 with reference TRBV5-1 and TRBJ2-5 gives the whole variable domain KAGVTQTPRYLIKTRGQQVTLSCSPISGHRSVSWYQQTPGQGLQFLFEYFSETQRNKGNFPGRFSGRQFSNSRSEMNVSTLELGDSALYLCASSLESSGGGETQYFGPGTRLLVL.

This clone was detected a few times. The rearrangement links TRBV5-6 to TRBJ1-2; no firm D call. The V gene's germline CDR1 is SGHDT and CDR2 YYEEEE. This CDR3 comprises 13 residues. V lost 1 base to trimming and J lost 4 bases, with 8 bases between them. This CDR3 reads CASSLINPYGYTF. CDR3 bases: TGTGCCAGCAGCTTGATAAATCCCTATGGCTACACCTTC.

This clone was seen just once. The V and J genes are TRBV7-8 and TRBJ2-4, with D perhaps TRBD1 (6 bases). The CDR3 loop spans 17 amino acids. In germline, CDR1 is SGHVS, CDR2 FQNEAQ. Trimming cost V 5 bases and J 0 bases, with 17 bases left between them. CDR3 region: CASSPRTAFLAKNIQYF. In DNA, the CDR3 is TGTGCCAGCAGCCCTCGGACAGCCTTTTTAGCCAAAAACATTCAGTACTTC. The variable domain in full, completed from reference TRBV7-8 and TRBJ2-4, reads GAGVSQSPRYKVAKRGQDVALRCDPISGHVSLFWYQQALGQGPEFLTYFQNEAQLDKSGLPSDRFFAERPEGSVSTLKIQRTQQEDSAVYLCASSPRTAFLAKNIQYFGAGTRLSVL.

J is TRBJ2-7 and V is TRBV18; 7 bases agree with TRBD1. CDR3 length: 13 residues. Germline trimming cut 5 bases from V and 7 bases from J; bases unmatched to any gene: 8. The germline gives CDR1 KGHSH, CDR2 LQKENI. This CDR3 reads CASSSIQGQEQYF. For the CDR3, the DNA is TGTGCCAGCTCATCCATACAGGGGCAAGAGCAGTACTTC.

The CDR3 loop is CASSNQGASGANVLTF. CDR3 nucleotides: TGTGCCAGCTCAAATCAGGGGGCCTCTGGGGCCAACGTCCTGACTTTC. This rearrangement joins TRBV18 to TRBJ2-6; 8 nucleotides agree with TRBD1. V lost 5 bases, J lost 0 bases, and 3 bases stayed unmatched. Germline-derived CDR1 and CDR2 are KGHSH and LQKENI. The CDR3 contains 16 residues.

This chain joins TRBV27 and TRBJ1-4, with 8 bases identical to TRBD1. With V trimmed by 2 bases and J by 11 bases, 10 bases remained unmatched. The CDR3 has 15 residues. The germline CDR1 and CDR2 sequences are MNHEY and SMNVEV (reference sequence). This chain's CDR3 is CASSLALQGAGKLFF. The DNA for the CDR3 is TGTGCCAGCAGTTTAGCCTTGCAGGGGGCAGGGAAACTGTTTTTT.

The rearrangement uses TRBV4-2 and TRBJ2-2; 11 bases are shared with TRBD2. V was clipped by 2 bases and J by 7 bases; unmatched bases: 9. Germline-derived CDR1 and CDR2 are LGHNA and YNFKEQ. This CDR3 is 17 amino acids long. DNA for the CDR3: TGTGCCAGCAGCCAAATCTTAGCGGGAGGGAATGTCGGGGAGCTGTTTTTT. Translation gives CASSQILAGGNVGELFF.

This clone appeared once. J is TRBJ2-7 and V is TRBV10-3, with 7 bases matching TRBD1. Germline V gene sequence: CDR1 ENHRY, CDR2 SYGVKD. The CDR3 extends over 13 amino acids. The V gene end was trimmed by 5 bases and the J gene end by 4 bases; junction bases not matched to a gene: 5. The CDR3 coding sequence is TGTGCCATCAGTCAACCGGGACAGTACGAGCAGTACTTC. This gives the protein CAISQPGQYEQYF.

V usage is TRBV28 and J usage is TRBJ2-7; tentatively, D is TRBD1 (6 bases). CDR1 MDHEN and CDR2 SYDVKM come from the germline V gene. The V end was cut by 4 bases, the J end by 6 bases, with 19 bases between. This CDR3 is built from 15 residues. CDR3 DNA: TGTGCCAGCAGTTCCCCGGGACACTATCCCTGCGAGCAGTACTTC. It codes for CASSSPGHYPCEQYF.

The gene calls are TRBV4-1 and TRBJ2-1, with TRBD2 matching 10 bases. J gave up 2 bases and V 4 bases, and 5 bases lay outside the gene matches. Germline CDR1 is MGHRA and CDR2 is YSYEKL. The CDR3 loop spans 16 amino acids. The CDR3 coding sequence is TGCGCCAGCAGCCGAGTACTAGCGGGGACCTACAATGAGCAGTTCTTC. Amino acid sequence: CASSRVLAGTYNEQFF.

This chain joins TRBV6-5 and TRBJ2-5; D is uncertain. Germline loops: CDR1 MNHEY, CDR2 SVGAGI. The CDR3 consists of 14 residues. Deletions cut 0 bases from V and 1 base from J, with 6 bases between. The CDR3, as DNA: TGTGCCAGCAGTTACTCGACAATCCAAGAGACCCAGTACTTC. It is translated as CASSYSTIQETQYF.

This clone was seen only once. The V gene is TRBV5-6, the J gene TRBJ1-3; D is uncertain. With 4 bases removed from V and 6 bases from J, the gap between germline ends came to 14 bases. Germline V gene sequence: CDR1 SGHDT, CDR2 YYEEEE. The CDR3 has 14 amino acids. CDR3 protein: CASSPGVGVNTIYF. CDR3 nucleotides: TGTGCCAGCAGCCCCGGAGTGGGAGTAAACACCATATATTTT.

This chain connects TRBV30 to TRBJ1-1; 8 positions match TRBD1. The CDR3 sequence is 12 residues long. CDR1 GTSNPN and CDR2 SVGIG come from the germline V gene (reference sequence). After removal of 5 bases from V and 10 bases from J, the junction contained 9 bases not matched to a gene. The CDR3, as DNA: TGTGCCTGGGTCCGACAGGGGATCGGAGCTTTCTTT. Amino acid sequence: CAWVRQGIGAFF.

The V gene is TRBV7-9, the J gene TRBJ2-2, with TRBD1 as a possible D gene (6 bases). The CDR3 runs 18 residues. CDR1 is SEHNR, CDR2 FQNEAQ, per germline (reference sequence). Trimming pared 4 bases from V and 3 bases from J, leaving 21 bases between. The CDR3 nucleotides are TGTGCCAGCAGCTCCCCGAAACAGGGAGCAACCTACACCGGGGAGCTGTTTTTT. It yields the protein CASSSPKQGATYTGELFF. The full variable domain, rest sourced from reference TRBV7-9 and TRBJ2-2, is DTGVSQNPRHKITKRGQNVTFRCDPISEHNRLYWYRQTLGQGPEFLTYFQNEAQLEKSRLLSDRFSAERPKGSFSTLEIQRTEQGDSAMYLCASSSPKQGATYTGELFFGEGSRLTVL.

In regard to this clone: One junction end does not reproduce the germline sequence, and a read error may be involved. The gene calls are TRBV7-7 and TRBJ2-1; 7 nucleotides match TRBD2. In germline, CDR1 is SSHAT, CDR2 FNYEAQ (reference sequence). The CDR3 consists of 14 residues. CDR3 in amino acids: CASSFGGRGNEQFF. The CDR3 DNA reads TGTGCTAGCAGCTTCGGGGGGAGAGGAAATGAGCAGTTCTTC.

V is TRBV5-4 and J is TRBJ2-5; possible D gene TRBD2, 5 bases. The V end lost 2 bases, the J end lost 5 bases, and 10 bases lay between the germline ends. CDR3 size: 13 residues. Germline V lookup: CDR1 SGHNT, CDR2 YYREEE (reference sequence). The CDR3 sequence: CASSFPGVETQYF. CDR3 DNA: TGTGCCAGCAGCTTCCCCGGGGTCGAGACCCAGTACTTC.

The chain has TRBV10-3 and TRBJ1-6, with TRBD1 matching over 8 bases. Germline values: CDR1 ENHRY, CDR2 SYGVKD. Unmatched junction bases numbered 6, after V lost 3 bases and J lost 8 bases. This CDR3 region has 15 residues. The CDR3 here is CAISDWTGTDSPLHF. The CDR3 DNA is TGTGCCATCAGTGACTGGACAGGGACCGATTCACCCCTCCACTTT.

This clone was found a few times. The chain has TRBV4-3 and TRBJ1-5, with TRBD1 matching 7 bases. V lost 1 base to trimming and J lost 4 bases; unmatched junction nucleotides: 1. This CDR3 is built from 14 residues. From germline, CDR1 is LGHNA and CDR2 YSLEER. The CDR3 region has the DNA TGCGCCAGCAGCCAAGCAGGGGGGAATCAGCCCCAGCATTTT. Its translation: CASSQAGGNQPQHF.

The V and J genes are TRBV29-1 and TRBJ2-5, with D tentatively TRBD2 (6 bases). V was clipped by 2 bases and J by 5 bases, with 21 bases between them. The CDR3 is made up of 16 amino acids. CDR1 and CDR2 (germline): SQVTM, ANQGSEA. CDR3 DNA sequence: TGCAGCGTTGAAAACCCCCCTACGGGAGTGCCGGAGACCCAGTACTTC. Its protein is CSVENPPTGVPETQYF. Filled out from reference TRBV29-1 and TRBJ2-5, the complete variable domain reads SAVISQKPSRDICQRGTSLTIQCQVDSQVTMMFWYRQQPGQSLTLIATANQGSEATYESGFVIDKFPISRPNLTFSTLTVSNMSPEDSSIYLCSVENPPTGVPETQYFGPGTRLLVL.

The V and J genes are TRBV5-5 and TRBJ2-6; possible D gene TRBD2, 6 bases. CDR1 SGHKS and CDR2 YYEKEE come from the germline V gene (reference sequence). Between the trimmed V and J ends, which lost 1 base and 4 bases, there was a span of 12 bases. The length of the CDR3 is 16 residues. Here the CDR3 reads CASSLLGAGGANVLTF. Here the CDR3 DNA reads TGTGCCAGCAGCTTGTTAGGGGCGGGGGGGGCCAACGTCCTGACTTTC.